The rows below give T cell receptor beta chains drawn from one sample of a study of CD8 T cells in ankylosing spondylitis. MiXCR was run by TCRdb on the 5' RACE reads, yielding one entry per CDR3 protein. The sample has about 420,000 distinct CDR3 sequences, about 20% seen once; the top ten hold around 16%. Sequencing was performed on blood, either unsorted or a sorted T cell fraction (not recorded which). These receptor sequences come from a male donor with ankylosing spondylitis. The CDR3 runs from the conserved cysteine through the conserved F or W. A D gene is named only where the DNA matches it firmly. For some rows the clone size is stated as once, few or many, or as a class when expanded; others skip it.

D gene	clone size	V gene	J gene	CDR3 length	CDR3 DNA	CDR3 protein
NA	few	TRBV29-1	TRBJ2-5	13	TGCAGCGTTACCCAACAGGGCCCGGGGGCCCAGTACTTC	CSVTQQGPGAQYF
NA	few	TRBV2	TRBJ2-7	13	TGTGCCAGCAGCGGGGACGGAGCCTACGAGCAGTACTTC	CASSGDGAYEQYF
NA	NA	TRBV20-1	TRBJ2-7	14	TGCAGTGCTAGAGATGGGGCAGTTTCCTACGAGCAGTACTTC	CSARDGAVSYEQYF
TRBD1	few	TRBV5-1	TRBJ2-2	16	TGCGCCAGCAGCTTGGGGACAGGTTCGAACACCGGGGAGCTGTTTTTT	CASSLGTGSNTGELFF
TRBD2	few	TRBV29-1	TRBJ2-5	13	TGCAGCGCTGGGACTAGCGGGGAAGAGACCCAGTACTTC	CSAGTSGEETQYF
NA	NA	TRBV4-2	TRBJ2-2	16	TGTGCCAGCAGCCCAGCGACCCTCCTCAACACCGGGGAGCTGTTTTTT	CASSPATLLNTGELFF
NA	few	TRBV5-6	TRBJ1-2	14	TGTGCCAGCAGCCTACCAGGGCTTTTTGATGGCTACACCTTC	CASSLPGLFDGYTF
NA	few	TRBV4-3	TRBJ2-1	14	TGCGCCAGCAGCCAACCGGGACCTAACAATGAGCAGTTCTTC	CASSQPGPNNEQFF
NA	NA	TRBV6-1	TRBJ1-2	13	TGTGCCAGCCGGCCCCTAGCTAACTATGGCTACACCTTC	CASRPLANYGYTF
NA	NA	TRBV20-1	TRBJ2-3	15	TGCAGTGCCGCCGCCGGAGGGGGTAACACAGATACGCAGTATTTT	CSAAAGGGNTDTQYF
TRBD1	NA	TRBV27	TRBJ2-3	14	TGTGCCAGCAGAACCGGGACAGGATCAGATACGCAGTATTTT	CASRTGTGSDTQYF
NA	few	TRBV24-1	TRBJ1-1	14	TGTGCCACCAGTGATCCCGGGACGAACACTGAAGCTTTCTTT	CATSDPGTNTEAFF
TRBD2	NA	TRBV10-3	TRBJ2-1	17	TGTGCCATCAGTGAGTACGGGTCTAATAGCGGGAACTATGAGCAGTTCTTC	CAISEYGSNSGNYEQFF
TRBD1	NA	TRBV6-2/TRBV6-3	TRBJ1-2	15	TGTGCCAGCAGTTACCCGGGACAGACGAACTATGGCTACACCTTC	CASSYPGQTNYGYTF
NA	few	TRBV5-1	TRBJ2-3	14	TGCGCCAGCAGCTCTATCCATAGCACAGATACGCAGTATTTT	CASSSIHSTDTQYF
NA	few	TRBV2	TRBJ2-7	17	TGTGCCAGCAGGAGCCGGGACGGGGCTCCGCTCCGCTACGAGCAGTACTTC	CASRSRDGAPLRYEQYF
NA	NA	TRBV29-1	TRBJ2-7	14	TGCAGCGTTACAACCGGGACTTCTTCCTACGAGCAGTACTTC	CSVTTGTSSYEQYF
NA	NA	TRBV5-1	TRBJ2-3	14	TGCGCCAGCAGCTTGGCTAGCTTCACAGATACGCAGTATTTT	CASSLASFTDTQYF
TRBD2	many	TRBV4-2	TRBJ2-2	17	TGTGCCAGCAGCCAACCCAAAGGACTAGCGGACACCGGGGAGCTGTTTTTT	CASSQPKGLADTGELFF
TRBD2	NA	TRBV5-1	TRBJ2-3	18	TGCGCCAGCAGCTTGTCCCCAGCGGGGGGATTTCGCACAGATACGCAGTATTTT	CASSLSPAGGFRTDTQYF
NA	many	TRBV5-1	TRBJ2-3	13	TGCGCCAGCAGCTTCTGGGCTTCAGATACGCAGTATTTT	CASSFWASDTQYF
NA	NA	TRBV20-1	TRBJ2-4	13	TGCAGTGCTAGAGCTGAGACTAAAAACATTCAGTACTTC	CSARAETKNIQYF
NA	few	TRBV10-3	TRBJ2-3	13	TGTGCCATCATGGTATGGTCGGGAGATACGCAGTATTTT	CAIMVWSGDTQYF
NA	NA	TRBV4-1	TRBJ2-5	16	TGCGCCAGCAGCCCCGTGGGCGAGGGGCTCCAAGAGACCCAGTACTTC	CASSPVGEGLQETQYF
TRBD2	NA	TRBV4-1	TRBJ2-1	21	TGCGCCAGCAGCCAGGAGGGACTAGCGGTTATCCCCCGGATCTCATACAATGAGCAGTTCTTC	CASSQEGLAVIPRISYNEQFF
TRBD2	few	TRBV20-1	TRBJ2-1	17	TGCAGTGCTAGGGCCGGGACTAGCGGTAGCTCCTACAATGAGCAGTTCTTC	CSARAGTSGSSYNEQFF
NA	NA	TRBV7-2	TRBJ1-5	14	TGTGCCAGCAGCTTATCAGGGGCCAATCAGCCCCAGCATTTT	CASSLSGANQPQHF
TRBD2	once	TRBV5-1	TRBJ2-2	16	TGCGCCAGCAGCTTGGTGACGGGAGGAAACACCGGGGAGCTGTTTTTT	CASSLVTGGNTGELFF
TRBD1	NA	TRBV5-1	TRBJ1-5	15	TGCGCCAGCAGCGCGGGACAGGGGCCGGATCAGCCCCAGCATTTT	CASSAGQGPDQPQHF
NA	NA	TRBV6-1	TRBJ2-5	13	TGTGCCAGCAGTGCGATCCGGGAAGAGACCCAGTACTTC	CASSAIREETQYF
NA	once	TRBV25-1	TRBJ2-1	12	TGTGCCAGCAGAGCGGCCTCACACGAGCAGTTCTTC	CASRAASHEQFF
NA	many	TRBV21-1	TRBJ1-5	16	TGTGCCAGCAGCAATTACGTGGGACAGGGATATCAGCCCCAGCATTTT	CASSNYVGQGYQPQHF
NA	NA	TRBV12-3/TRBV12-4	TRBJ2-2	15	TGTGCCAGCAGCCGAACCCCGGTGGGCACCGGGGAGCTGTTTTTT	CASSRTPVGTGELFF
TRBD1	NA	TRBV5-1	TRBJ1-1	16	TGCGCCAGCATCCCGGGACAGGGAATAGGGAACACTGAAGCTTTCTTT	CASIPGQGIGNTEAFF
NA	many	TRBV5-1	TRBJ1-1	13	TGTGCCAGCAGTTTAGTGGGGGTCACTGAAGCTTTCTTT	CASSLVGVTEAFF
TRBD1	once	TRBV28	TRBJ1-1	17	TGTGCCAGCAGTTACCAGGGGGCAAATTTAAGGAACACTGAAGCTTTCTTT	CASSYQGANLRNTEAFF
NA	few	TRBV20-1	TRBJ2-1	11	TGCAGTGCTAGGGGGGCAAGTGAGCAGTTCTTC	CSARGASEQFF
NA	few	TRBV11-3	TRBJ2-3	15	TGTGCCAGCAGCACTAGGCGGACTGGCGGGGATACGCAGTATTTT	CASSTRRTGGDTQYF
TRBD1	few	TRBV5-1	TRBJ1-1	15	TGCGCCAGCAGCACGACAGGGGGGCAGCAACATGAAGCTTTCTTT	CASSTTGGQQHEAFF
NA	NA	TRBV7-3	TRBJ2-7	14	TGTGCCAGCAGCTTGACAGGCTACGCCTACGAGCAGTACTTC	CASSLTGYAYEQYF
NA	few	TRBV15	TRBJ2-5	13	TGTGCCACCAGGAAAATGGCCACCAAGACCCAGTACTTC	CATRKMATKTQYF
NA	few	TRBV5-1	TRBJ2-2	17	TGCGCCAGCAGCTTGGTTTATCGCAGGAGAGACACCGGGGAGCTGTTTTTT	CASSLVYRRRDTGELFF
NA	NA	TRBV4-1	TRBJ1-2	18	TGCGCCAGCAGCCAAGATCGGGACCGACATGCCAGCGTCTATGGCTACACCTTC	CASSQDRDRHASVYGYTF
NA	NA	TRBV6-2/TRBV6-3	TRBJ1-5	14	TGTGCCAGCAGTTACGTTGGACAAGGGCAGCCCCAGCATTTT	CASSYVGQGQPQHF
TRBD2	NA	TRBV14	TRBJ2-7	15	TGTGCCAGCAGCAAAGGACTAGCGGGAGTATACGAGCAGTACTTC	CASSKGLAGVYEQYF
NA	NA	TRBV10-3	TRBJ2-5	13	TGTGCCATCAGTGATAGCCCGATGGAGACCCAGTACTTC	CAISDSPMETQYF
TRBD1	NA	TRBV10-3	TRBJ2-7	13	TGTGCCATCAGGTCGGACAGGTACCACGAGCAGTACTTC	CAIRSDRYHEQYF
NA	few	TRBV9	TRBJ2-2	13	TGTGCCAGCAGCGGGGTGATCGGTGGGGAGCTGTTTTTT	CASSGVIGGELFF
NA	once	TRBV4-2	TRBJ2-7	17	TGTGCCAGCAGCCAGAAGGGGGGCGGAGAGGGCCCCTACGAGCAGTACTTC	CASSQKGGGEGPYEQYF
TRBD2	NA	TRBV7-2	TRBJ2-7	15	TGTGCCAGCAGCTTATGGGCGGGAGGCTCCTACGAGCAGTACTTC	CASSLWAGGSYEQYF
NA	NA	TRBV7-9	TRBJ2-1	16	TGTGCCAGCAGCTTCGAGGGGCGGATCTCCTACAATGAGCAGTTCTTC	CASSFEGRISYNEQFF
NA	NA	TRBV5-1	TRBJ1-2	15	TGCGCCAGCAGCTTGGGGGGCCAGGGAGTCGGTGGCTACACCTTC	CASSLGGQGVGGYTF